The clone carrying this T cell receptor beta chain showed up many times. The data stem from a study of read filtering for tumor transcriptome and immune sequencing. Trimming left V 2 bases short and J 0 bases short, with 7 bases between. Germline V gives CDR1 ENHRY, CDR2 SYGVKD. CDR3 length equals 14 residues. Molecular barcoded adaptors covering alpha/delta and beta/gamma chains were used on roughly 400 ng RNA. In TCRdb, the reads were re-called with MiXCR into one record per CDR3 protein. The sample holds about 39,000 distinct CDR3 sequences, 12% to 15% seen once. The sequencing input was a population of CD138-negative cells sorted from bone marrow. This receptor was obtained from a donor aged 40 or over with multiple myeloma. This chain uses TRBV10-3 with TRBJ1-1; D is uncertain. The CDR3 sequence: CAISEAGMNTEAFF. CDR3 nucleotide sequence: TGTGCCATCAGTGAGGCGGGTATGAACACTGAAGCTTTCTTT.